A selection of T cell receptor beta chains follows, all from one sample in a study of blood T cell repertoires in COVID-19. Only in-frame clones appear in the TCRdb table, and some are missing; sequencing was by immunoSEQ multiplex PCR. In the table there are 35,000 or so clones, roughly 90% of which are singletons. What was sequenced was peripheral blood. Source of these receptors: a man in his sixties with active or convalescent COVID-19. CDR3s include the opening cysteine and the closing phenylalanine or tryptophan. The D gene is left open where the match is weak. Not every row has a clone size; where given, it reads once, few, many or a size class.

V: TRBV7-3; length: 15; J: TRBJ2-2; size: -; D: TRBD2; CDR3: CASSFGLAGTGELFF; DNA: TGTGCCAGCAGCTTCGGACTAGCGGGGACCGGGGAGCTGTTTTTT
V: TRBV7-3; length: 14; J: TRBJ2-7; size: once; D: TRBD2; CDR3: CASSLTTSGGEQYF; DNA: TGTGCCAGCAGCTTAACGACTAGCGGGGGCGAGCAGTACTTC
V: TRBV3-1/TRBV3-2; length: 16; J: TRBJ2-2; size: few; D: TRBD2; CDR3: CASSQTSGGRSGELFF; DNA: TGTGCCAGCAGCCAGACTAGCGGGGGACGTAGCGGGGAGCTGTTTTTT
V: TRBV19; length: 13; J: TRBJ1-6; size: once; D: -; CDR3: CASSWSQGSPLHF; DNA: TGTGCCAGTAGCTGGAGCCAAGGATCACCCCTCCACTTT
V: TRBV29-1; length: 14; J: TRBJ2-5; size: -; D: -; CDR3: CSVESGTPVETQYF; DNA: TGCAGCGTTGAGTCCGGGACACCAGTAGAGACCCAGTACTTC
V: TRBV5-4; length: 17; J: TRBJ2-5; size: -; D: TRBD2; CDR3: CASRGGLGLAAGETQYF; DNA: TGTGCCAGCAGGGGGGGGCTGGGACTAGCGGCGGGAGAGACCCAGTACTTC
V: TRBV2; length: 14; J: TRBJ1-2; size: -; D: -; CDR3: CASSDGRLAYGYTF; DNA: TGTGCCAGCAGTGATGGCAGATTGGCCTATGGCTACACCTTC
V: TRBV5-6; length: 15; J: TRBJ1-2; size: -; D: TRBD1; CDR3: CASSLRSTGSAGYTF; DNA: TGTGCCAGCAGCTTGAGGTCGACAGGGAGTGCGGGCTACACCTTC
V: TRBV7-3; length: 15; J: TRBJ1-2; size: -; D: -; CDR3: CASSPSAGGVDGYTF; DNA: TGTGCCAGCAGCCCTTCCGCCGGGGGGGTTGATGGCTACACCTTC
V: TRBV7-2; length: 18; J: TRBJ2-3; size: -; D: TRBD2; CDR3: CASSRTRRGGFSTDTQYF; DNA: TGTGCCAGCAGCAGAACCCGCCGGGGGGGGTTTTCCACAGATACGCAGTATTTT
V: TRBV7-8; length: 15; J: TRBJ2-7; size: -; D: TRBD2; CDR3: CASSLGLADIYEQYF; DNA: TGTGCCAGCAGCTTAGGACTAGCGGACATTTACGAGCAGTACTTC
V: TRBV19; length: 16; J: TRBJ2-3; size: once; D: TRBD2; CDR3: CASSPGLAWGTDTQYF; DNA: TGTGCCAGTAGTCCCGGACTAGCGTGGGGCACAGATACGCAGTATTTT
V: TRBV7-2; length: 13; J: TRBJ1-6; size: -; D: -; CDR3: CASSFQGYSPLHF; DNA: TGTGCCAGCAGCTTTCAGGGGTATTCACCCCTCCACTTT
V: TRBV7-2; length: 17; J: TRBJ2-5; size: once; D: TRBD2; CDR3: CASSPTASGRLGETQYF; DNA: TGTGCCAGCAGCCCTACCGCGAGCGGGAGGCTGGGAGAGACCCAGTACTTC
V: TRBV5-1; length: 14; J: TRBJ1-4; size: once; D: TRBD1; CDR3: CASSSGTGGEKLFF; DNA: TGCGCCAGCAGCTCCGGGACAGGCGGGGAAAAACTGTTTTTT
V: TRBV5-6; length: 16; J: TRBJ1-2; size: -; D: TRBD1; CDR3: CASSLRVKGGVYGYTF; DNA: TGTGCCAGCAGCTTAAGGGTTAAAGGGGGCGTTTATGGCTACACCTTC
V: TRBV3-1/TRBV3-2; length: 16; J: TRBJ1-6; size: -; D: TRBD1; CDR3: CASSPRDRGDNSPLHF; DNA: TGTGCCAGCAGCCCCCGGGACAGGGGGGATAATTCACCCCTCCACTTT
V: TRBV9; length: 13; J: TRBJ1-2; size: -; D: -; CDR3: CASSFIDSGGYTF; DNA: TGTGCCAGCAGCTTCATAGATTCGGGTGGCTACACCTTC
V: TRBV19; length: 15; J: TRBJ1-5; size: -; D: -; CDR3: CASSISPQGGQPQHF; DNA: TGTGCCAGTAGTATCTCGCCTCAGGGTGGTCAGCCCCAGCATTTT
V: TRBV21-1; length: 17; J: TRBJ2-3; size: -; D: -; CDR3: CASSKARTSGESDTQYF; DNA: TGTGCCAGCAGCAAAGCCCGGACTAGCGGGGAATCAGATACGCAGTATTTT
V: TRBV7-3; length: 14; J: TRBJ1-1; size: -; D: TRBD1; CDR3: CASSPSGGNTEAFF; DNA: TGTGCCAGCAGCCCATCAGGGGGGAACACTGAAGCTTTCTTT
V: TRBV5-4; length: 17; J: TRBJ1-2; size: -; D: -; CDR3: CASLKRDRKPPYVGYTF; DNA: TGTGCCAGCCTCAAACGTGACAGGAAGCCACCGTATGTAGGCTACACCTTC
V: TRBV6-5; length: 13; J: TRBJ1-1; size: -; D: -; CDR3: CASSYNSNTEAFF; DNA: TGTGCCAGCAGTTACAACTCGAACACTGAAGCTTTCTTT
V: TRBV6-1; length: 15; J: TRBJ1-5; size: -; D: -; CDR3: CASSENFGQNQPQHF; DNA: TGTGCCAGCAGTGAAAACTTCGGACAAAATCAGCCCCAGCATTTT
V: TRBV10-1; length: 17; J: TRBJ2-1; size: -; D: TRBD2; CDR3: CAIGGTSGSVSYNEQFF; DNA: TGCGCCATCGGAGGGACTAGCGGGTCTGTTTCCTACAATGAGCAGTTCTTC
V: TRBV6-1; length: 15; J: TRBJ1-5; size: -; D: -; CDR3: CASSEAHYSNQPQHF; DNA: TGTGCCAGCAGTGAAGCGCACTATAGCAATCAGCCCCAGCATTTT
V: TRBV9; length: 15; J: TRBJ1-2; size: -; D: -; CDR3: CASSVATGGRVGYTF; DNA: TGTGCCAGCAGCGTAGCTACCGGGGGGCGCGTGGGCTACACCTTC
V: TRBV4-1; length: 15; J: TRBJ2-3; size: -; D: TRBD1; CDR3: CASSLGQGDSDTQYF; DNA: TGCGCCAGCAGCCTGGGACAGGGAGACTCAGATACGCAGTATTTT
V: TRBV7-8; length: 16; J: TRBJ1-5; size: -; D: TRBD1; CDR3: CASSLEGQGLGQPQHF; DNA: TGTGCCAGCAGCTTAGAGGGACAGGGCCTCGGTCAGCCCCAGCATTTT
V: TRBV30; length: 12; J: TRBJ2-1; size: once; D: -; CDR3: CAWSVRLHEQFF; DNA: TGTGCCTGGAGTGTAAGACTTCATGAGCAGTTCTTC
V: TRBV7-9; length: 13; J: TRBJ1-2; size: -; D: -; CDR3: CASSFTGNYGYTF; DNA: TGTGCCAGCAGCTTCACAGGGAACTATGGCTACACCTTC
V: TRBV9; length: 14; J: TRBJ1-3; size: -; D: -; CDR3: CASSVDPGGNTIYF; DNA: TGTGCCAGCAGCGTTGATCCGGGGGGAAACACCATATATTTT
V: TRBV5-4; length: 16; J: TRBJ2-1; size: -; D: TRBD2; CDR3: CASSSGTSGRANEQFF; DNA: TGTGCCAGCAGCTCCGGGACTAGCGGGAGGGCCAATGAGCAGTTCTTC
V: TRBV2; length: 11; J: TRBJ1-1; size: -; D: -; CDR3: CASSEAGEAFF; DNA: TGTGCCAGCAGTGAGGCGGGGGAAGCTTTCTTT
V: TRBV18; length: 16; J: TRBJ1-3; size: -; D: TRBD1; CDR3: CASSPGTGGLGNTIYF; DNA: TGTGCCAGCTCACCAGGGACAGGGGGTCTTGGAAACACCATATATTTT
V: TRBV10-2; length: 15; J: TRBJ1-1; size: -; D: -; CDR3: CASSEEGLIFTEAFF; DNA: TGCGCCAGCAGTGAAGAGGGTTTAATATTCACTGAAGCTTTCTTT
V: TRBV3-1/TRBV3-2; length: 13; J: TRBJ2-1; size: -; D: -; CDR3: CASGARGSPEQFF; DNA: TGTGCCAGCGGGGCCCGAGGATCCCCGGAGCAGTTCTTC
V: TRBV27; length: 15; J: TRBJ1-1; size: -; D: -; CDR3: CASSLSRRGDTEAFF; DNA: TGTGCCAGCAGTTTATCGAGGCGGGGGGACACTGAAGCTTTCTTT
V: TRBV7-9; length: 13; J: TRBJ2-1; size: -; D: TRBD2; CDR3: CASSPGTSGRGFF; DNA: TGTGCCAGCAGCCCGGGGACTAGCGGACGTGGGTTCTTC
V: TRBV3-1/TRBV3-2; length: 13; J: TRBJ1-3; size: -; D: -; CDR3: CASSPSSGNTIYF; DNA: TGTGCCAGCAGCCCGAGCTCTGGAAACACCATATATTTT
V: TRBV7-8; length: 14; J: TRBJ1-1; size: once; D: TRBD1; CDR3: CASSVQGAGTEAFF; DNA: TGTGCCAGCAGCGTACAGGGGGCTGGGACTGAAGCTTTCTTT
V: TRBV5-1; length: 17; J: TRBJ2-1; size: once; D: TRBD2; CDR3: CASSLNRGAGVGNEQFF; DNA: TGCGCCAGCAGCCTGAACCGTGGAGCGGGGGTGGGGAACGAGCAGTTCTTC
V: TRBV12-3/TRBV12-4; length: 13; J: TRBJ1-2; size: -; D: TRBD1; CDR3: CASSLGTGGGYTF; DNA: TGTGCCAGCAGTTTGGGGACAGGGGGTGGCTACACCTTC
V: TRBV5-6; length: 15; J: TRBJ2-7; size: few; D: TRBD2; CDR3: CASSPDGGGLYEQYF; DNA: TGTGCCAGCAGCCCGGACGGGGGGGGCCTCTACGAGCAGTACTTC
V: TRBV7-6; length: 17; J: TRBJ1-3; size: once; D: -; CDR3: CASSPLTGISSGNTIYF; DNA: TGTGCCAGCAGCCCCCTCACAGGTATTAGCTCTGGAAACACCATATATTTT
V: TRBV5-6; length: 16; J: TRBJ2-5; size: -; D: TRBD1; CDR3: CASSLGPGQGVETQYF; DNA: TGTGCCAGCAGCTTGGGGCCGGGACAGGGGGTAGAGACCCAGTACTTC
V: TRBV19; length: 15; J: TRBJ1-6; size: -; D: -; CDR3: CASSIGAGRNSPLHF; DNA: TGTGCCAGTAGTATAGGAGCAGGGCGGAATTCACCCCTCCACTTT
V: TRBV2; length: 16; J: TRBJ2-3; size: once; D: -; CDR3: CASIGGALSSTDTQYF; DNA: TGTGCCAGCATAGGCGGGGCCTTATCCAGCACAGATACGCAGTATTTT
V: TRBV19; length: 14; J: TRBJ1-1; size: -; D: TRBD1; CDR3: CASRGLGQGSEAFF; DNA: TGTGCCAGTAGGGGTTTGGGACAGGGCAGTGAAGCTTTCTTT